The source of this T cell receptor (beta chain) is a study of blood T cell repertoires in COVID-19. Profiling relied on immunoSEQ multiplex PCR, and the TCRdb table lists in-frame clones only, not all of them. Altogether about 380,000 clones are present, more than 70% being singletons, with the ten largest covering 1.3%. This clone has a single count. Trimming cost V 4 bases and J 7 bases; bases outside gene matches: 5. CDR3 length: 13 amino acids. CDR1 and CDR2 (germline): MNHEY, SVGAGI. This TCR was sampled from a man aged 30-40 years who had recovered from COVID-19. Sequenced material: PBMCs or T cells enriched from blood (not recorded which). This chain joins TRBV6-5 and TRBJ1-2, with 8 bases aligning to TRBD1. The CDR3 coding sequence is TGTGCCAGCAGTTTAGGACAGGGTGGTGGCTACACCTTC. Amino acid sequence: CASSLGQGGGYTF.